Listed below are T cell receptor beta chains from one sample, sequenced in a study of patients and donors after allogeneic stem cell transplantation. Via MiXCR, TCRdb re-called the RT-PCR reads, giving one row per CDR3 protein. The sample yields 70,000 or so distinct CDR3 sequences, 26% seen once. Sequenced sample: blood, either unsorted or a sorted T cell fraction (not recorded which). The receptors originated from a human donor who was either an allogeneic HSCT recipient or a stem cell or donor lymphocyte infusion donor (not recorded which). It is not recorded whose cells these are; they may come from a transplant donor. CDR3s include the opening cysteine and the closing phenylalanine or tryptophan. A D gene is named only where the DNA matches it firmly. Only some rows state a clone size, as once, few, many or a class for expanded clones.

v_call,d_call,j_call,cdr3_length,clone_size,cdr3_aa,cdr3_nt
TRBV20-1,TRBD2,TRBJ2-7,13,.,CSAPTSGRYEQYF,TGCAGTGCTCCCACTAGCGGGAGGTACGAGCAGTACTTC
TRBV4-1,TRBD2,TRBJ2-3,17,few,CASSQEPSGVGTDTQYF,TGCGCCAGCAGCCAAGAACCTAGCGGGGTGGGCACAGATACGCAGTATTTT
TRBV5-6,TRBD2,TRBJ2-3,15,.,CASSSPKRGADTQYF,TGTGCCAGCAGCTCCCCTAAGCGGGGTGCCGATACGCAGTATTTT
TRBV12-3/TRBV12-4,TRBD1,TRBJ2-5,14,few,CASSVQGAEETQYF,TGTGCCAGCAGCGTACAGGGGGCTGAAGAGACCCAGTACTTC
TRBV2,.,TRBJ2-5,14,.,CASRRTSFQETQYF,TGTGCCAGCAGACGGACTTCTTTCCAAGAGACCCAGTACTTC
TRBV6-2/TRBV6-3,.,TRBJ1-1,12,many,CASQREATEAFF,TGTGCCAGCCAGCGGGAGGCGACTGAAGCTTTCTTT
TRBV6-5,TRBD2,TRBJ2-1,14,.,CASQSGGQYNEQFF,TGTGCCAGCCAAAGCGGGGGGCAATACAATGAGCAGTTCTTC
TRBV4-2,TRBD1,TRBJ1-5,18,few,CASSQITGQVPNNQPQHF,TGTGCCAGCAGCCAGATAACCGGACAGGTTCCTAACAATCAGCCCCAGCATTTT
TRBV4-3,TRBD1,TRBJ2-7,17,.,CASSQEAPGQGTYEQYF,TGCGCCAGCAGCCAAGAAGCACCGGGACAGGGGACCTACGAGCAGTACTTC
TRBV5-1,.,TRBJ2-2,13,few,CASSFTPAGELFF,TGCGCCAGCAGCTTTACTCCCGCCGGGGAGCTGTTTTTT
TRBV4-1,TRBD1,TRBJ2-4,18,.,CASSQGQGANHPKNIQYF,TGCGCCAGCAGCCAAGGGCAGGGGGCGAATCACCCAAAAAACATTCAGTACTTC
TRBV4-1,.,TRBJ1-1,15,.,CASSQLPSGNTEAFF,TGCGCCAGCAGCCAACTTCCGAGTGGGAACACTGAAGCTTTCTTT
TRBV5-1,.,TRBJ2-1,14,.,CASSLRKGVDEQFF,TGCGCCAGCAGTCTAAGAAAGGGGGTGGACGAGCAGTTCTTC
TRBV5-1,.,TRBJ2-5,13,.,CASSLGFGETQYF,TGCGCCAGCAGCTTGGGGTTTGGTGAGACCCAGTACTTC
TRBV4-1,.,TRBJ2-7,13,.,CASSTWDPYEQYF,TGCGCCAGCAGCACTTGGGACCCCTACGAGCAGTACTTC
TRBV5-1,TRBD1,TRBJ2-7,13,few,CASSLDRDHEQYF,TGCGCCAGCAGCCTTGACAGGGACCACGAGCAGTACTTC
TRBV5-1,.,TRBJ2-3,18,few,CASSPELRGNRGTDTQYF,TGCGCCAGCAGCCCGGAGTTGCGGGGTAACAGGGGCACAGATACGCAGTATTTT
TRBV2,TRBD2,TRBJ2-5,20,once,CASSVKIAGGLQYHQETQYF,TGTGCCAGCAGCGTTAAGATAGCGGGGGGCCTACAGTACCACCAAGAGACCCAGTACTTC
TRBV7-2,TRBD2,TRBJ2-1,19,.,CASSLAPGLAGGLDNEQFF,TGTGCCAGCAGCTTAGCCCCGGGACTAGCGGGAGGGCTCGACAATGAGCAGTTCTTC
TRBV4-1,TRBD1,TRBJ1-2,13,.,CASSQGQGTGYTF,TGCGCCAGCAGCCAGGGACAGGGTACCGGCTACACCTTC
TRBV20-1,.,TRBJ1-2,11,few,CSASPGTGYTF,TGCAGTGCTAGTCCGGGGACTGGCTACACCTTC
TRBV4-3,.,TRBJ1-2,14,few,CASSQEPGVYGYTF,TGCGCCAGCAGCCAAGAACCAGGGGTTTATGGCTACACCTTC
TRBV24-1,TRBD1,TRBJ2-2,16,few,CATSDLWTGLTGELFF,TGTGCCACCAGTGACCTCTGGACAGGGCTCACCGGGGAGCTGTTTTTT
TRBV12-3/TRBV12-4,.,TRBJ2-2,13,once,CASSEWNTGELFF,TGTGCCAGCAGTGAGTGGAACACCGGGGAGCTGTTTTTT
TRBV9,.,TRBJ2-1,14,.,CASSLAAFYNEQFF,TGTGCCAGCAGCCTTGCTGCCTTTTACAATGAGCAGTTCTTC
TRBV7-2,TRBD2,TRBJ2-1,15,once,CASSLRSSGSDEQFF,TGTGCCAGCAGCTTACGGTCTAGCGGCTCGGATGAGCAGTTCTTC
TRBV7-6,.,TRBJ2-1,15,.,CASSLDPDSYNEQFF,TGTGCCAGCAGCTTAGATCCAGACTCCTACAATGAGCAGTTCTTC
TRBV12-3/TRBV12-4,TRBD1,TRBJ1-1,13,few,CASRGPGGTEAFF,TGTGCCAGCAGGGGGCCAGGGGGCACTGAAGCTTTCTTT
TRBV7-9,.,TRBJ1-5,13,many,CASSLGVAQPQHF,TGTGCCAGCAGCTTAGGGGTAGCTCAGCCCCAGCATTTT
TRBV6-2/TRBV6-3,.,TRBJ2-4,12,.,CASSYGQKIQYF,TGTGCCAGCAGTTACGGGCAGAAGATTCAGTACTTC
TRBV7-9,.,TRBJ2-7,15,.,CASSHSGTPFDEQYF,TGTGCCAGCAGTCATTCCGGGACGCCCTTTGATGAGCAGTACTTC
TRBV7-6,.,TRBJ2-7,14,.,CASSLGTQDYEQYF,TGTGCCAGCAGCTTAGGTACCCAAGACTACGAGCAGTACTTC
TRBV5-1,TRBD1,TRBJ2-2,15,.,CASSRDRVITGELFF,TGCGCCAGCAGCCGTGACAGGGTCATCACCGGGGAGCTGTTTTTT
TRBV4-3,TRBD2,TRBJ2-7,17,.,CASSLGLARTELYEQYF,TGCGCCAGCAGCCTTGGACTAGCGAGAACGGAGCTCTACGAGCAGTACTTC
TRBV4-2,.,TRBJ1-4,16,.,CASSQDVGGGHEKLFF,TGTGCCAGCAGCCAAGATGTGGGCGGGGGGCACGAAAAACTGTTTTTT
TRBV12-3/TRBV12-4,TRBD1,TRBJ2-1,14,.,CASSHLDRGNEQFF,TGTGCCAGCAGTCACTTGGACAGGGGCAATGAGCAGTTCTTC
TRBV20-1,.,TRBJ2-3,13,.,CSARSPSGDTQYF,TGCAGTGCTAGAAGCCCCTCGGGAGATACGCAGTATTTT
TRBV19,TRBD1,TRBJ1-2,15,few,CASSMLDREEDGYTF,TGTGCCAGTAGTATGCTGGACAGGGAGGAGGACGGCTACACCTTC
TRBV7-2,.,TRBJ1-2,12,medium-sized,CASSPSLGRYTF,TGTGCCAGCAGCCCTAGCTTGGGACGCTACACCTTC
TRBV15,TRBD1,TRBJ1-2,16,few,CATSRELLTGDYGYTF,TGTGCCACCAGCAGAGAGCTCCTTACAGGGGACTATGGCTACACCTTC
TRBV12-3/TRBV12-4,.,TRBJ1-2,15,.,CASSYDRFYEKGYTF,TGTGCCAGCAGTTATGACAGGTTTTATGAAAAGGGCTACACCTTC
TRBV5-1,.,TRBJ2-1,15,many,CASSLGASSYNEQFF,TGCGCCAGCAGCTTAGGAGCCAGCTCCTACAATGAGCAGTTCTTC
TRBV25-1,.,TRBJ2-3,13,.,CASRAPIRDTQYF,TGTGCCAGTCGGGCCCCAATCAGGGATACGCAGTATTTT
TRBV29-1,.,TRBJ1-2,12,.,CSLSVSNYGYTF,TGCAGCCTGTCCGTTTCCAACTATGGCTACACCTTC
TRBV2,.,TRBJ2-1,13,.,CASSARTFNEQFF,TGTGCCAGCAGTGCTCGCACTTTCAATGAGCAGTTCTTC
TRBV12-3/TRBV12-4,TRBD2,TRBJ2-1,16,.,CASSWTSGSSVNEQFF,TGTGCCAGCAGCTGGACTAGCGGGAGTAGTGTCAATGAGCAGTTCTTC
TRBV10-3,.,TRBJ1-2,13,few,CAISGRRGYGYTF,TGTGCCATCAGTGGTCGTAGGGGCTATGGCTACACCTTC
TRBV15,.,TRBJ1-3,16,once,CATSRDPGGQGTTIYF,TGTGCCACCAGCAGAGATCCCGGGGGCCAAGGAACCACCATATATTTT
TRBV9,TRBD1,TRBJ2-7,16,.,CASSISGRTGPYEQYF,TGTGCCAGCAGCATAAGCGGCCGGACAGGGCCCTACGAGCAGTACTTC
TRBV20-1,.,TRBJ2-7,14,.,CSALPGYPPYEQYF,TGCAGTGCGCTACCAGGGTACCCTCCCTACGAGCAGTACTTC
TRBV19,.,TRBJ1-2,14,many,CASSSGTFNYGYTF,TGTGCCAGTAGTTCTGGGACGTTCAACTATGGCTACACCTTC
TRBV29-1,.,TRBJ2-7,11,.,CSVTGSYEQYF,TGCAGCGTAACAGGGTCCTACGAGCAGTACTTC
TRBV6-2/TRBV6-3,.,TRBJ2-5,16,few,CASSYLRGGYQETQYF,TGTGCCAGCAGTTACCTCCGCGGGGGCTACCAAGAGACCCAGTACTTC
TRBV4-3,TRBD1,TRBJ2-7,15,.,CASSRWTGSTYEQYF,TGCGCCAGCAGCCGCTGGACAGGGTCCACCTACGAGCAGTACTTC
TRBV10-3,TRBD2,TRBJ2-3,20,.,CAINQWPGAGPSLSTDTQYF,TGTGCCATCAATCAGTGGCCCGGAGCGGGACCCAGCCTTAGCACAGATACGCAGTATTTT
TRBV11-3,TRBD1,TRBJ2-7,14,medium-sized,CASSLGTGINEQYF,TGTGCCAGCAGCTTAGGGACAGGGATCAACGAGCAGTACTTC
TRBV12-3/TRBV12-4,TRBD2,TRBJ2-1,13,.,CASSPQREWEQFF,TGTGCCAGCAGTCCACAGCGGGAGTGGGAGCAGTTCTTC
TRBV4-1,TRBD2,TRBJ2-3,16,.,CASSYHGTSGADTQYF,TGCGCCAGCAGCTACCACGGGACTAGCGGGGCAGATACGCAGTATTTT
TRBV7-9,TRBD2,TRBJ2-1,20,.,CASSSPGLAGGLWVYNEQFF,TGTGCCAGCAGCTCCCCTGGACTAGCGGGAGGCCTGTGGGTATACAATGAGCAGTTCTTC
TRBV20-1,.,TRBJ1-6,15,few,CSARIQSSYNSPLHF,TGCAGTGCTAGGATACAGAGCTCCTATAATTCACCCCTCCACTTT